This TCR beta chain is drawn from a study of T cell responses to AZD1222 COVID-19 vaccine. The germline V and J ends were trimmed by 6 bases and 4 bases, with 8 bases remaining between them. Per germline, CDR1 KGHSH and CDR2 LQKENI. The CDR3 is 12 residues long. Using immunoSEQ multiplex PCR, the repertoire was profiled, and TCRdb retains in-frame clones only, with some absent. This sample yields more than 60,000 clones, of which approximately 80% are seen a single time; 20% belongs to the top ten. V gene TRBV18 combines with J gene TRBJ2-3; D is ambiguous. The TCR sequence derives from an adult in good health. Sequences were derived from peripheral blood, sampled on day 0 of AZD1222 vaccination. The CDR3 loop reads CASSPRPDTQYF. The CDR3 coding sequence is TGTGCCAGCTCCCCGCGACCAGATACGCAGTATTTT.